There are a few counts of the clone carrying this T cell receptor (beta chain). Original data processing: The authors estimated nucleated cell counts from reference gene primer amplification. Generated by immunoSEQ multiplex PCR, the TCRdb table keeps only in-frame clones and is missing some. That table is the source of V, J and clone size, and D and trimming were worked out from the DNA. This table has approximately 350,000 clones, 91% appearing once. The sample is drawn from a study of blood T cell repertoires in COVID-19. Study details: Donors in the United States, Italy and Spain gave samples during acute or convalescent COVID-19. The cDNA or gDNA used as material had been derived from T cells, B-cell-depleted T cells, or PBMCs.

Deletions cut 4 bases from V and 7 bases from J, with 12 bases between. From germline, CDR1 is SGHRS and CDR2 YFSETQ. The CDR3 loop spans 14 amino acids. The TCR originated in a woman aged 18 to 35 who had recovered from COVID-19. The V and J genes are TRBV5-1 and TRBJ1-6; D is unclear. The sequenced sample consisted of peripheral blood. The CDR3 DNA sequence: TGCGCCAGCAGCCTTTTAGGCGGAAATTCACCCCTCCACTTT. Its protein is CASSLLGGNSPLHF.